The rows below give T cell receptor beta chains drawn from one sample of a study of blood T cell repertoires in COVID-19. Assay: immunoSEQ multiplex PCR; the TCRdb copy retains only in-frame clones and omits some. Of 230,000 or so clones detected, 75% to 90% appear once; the ten largest clones hold approximately 5%. The sequencing input was peripheral blood. Receptors were obtained from a human donor in a cohort sampled during active COVID-19. Each CDR3 is given with its conserved first and last residue. A D gene is named only where the DNA matches it firmly. A row's size may be missing; if present it is once, few, many or a size class.

J,size,D,V,CDR3,DNA
TRBJ2-5,NA,NA,TRBV25-1,CASSDMTRTKETQYF,TGTGCCAGCAGTGACATGACACGAACAAAAGAGACCCAGTACTTC
TRBJ2-7,NA,TRBD2,TRBV28,CASSPSSGSSYEQYF,TGTGCCAGCAGTCCCTCTAGCGGAAGCTCCTACGAGCAGTACTTC
TRBJ2-7,few,NA,TRBV27,CASSWGLAAAYEQYF,TGTGCCAGCAGTTGGGGACTCGCCGCCGCCTACGAGCAGTACTTC
TRBJ2-1,NA,TRBD2,TRBV11-3,CASSLKASGEQFF,TGTGCCAGCAGCTTAAAAGCTAGCGGGGAGCAGTTCTTC
TRBJ1-1,NA,NA,TRBV6-2/TRBV6-3,CASSYRGGGPEAFF,TGTGCCAGCAGTTACAGAGGAGGTGGCCCTGAAGCTTTCTTT
TRBJ2-7,NA,NA,TRBV7-6,CASSPVGRHYEQYF,TGTGCCAGCAGCCCGGTAGGCAGGCACTACGAGCAGTACTTC
TRBJ2-3,NA,TRBD2,TRBV10-3,CAISQRGTSGGGDTQYF,TGTGCCATCAGTCAACGCGGGACTAGCGGAGGGGGAGATACGCAGTATTTT
TRBJ1-1,NA,NA,TRBV6-5,CASSYSWGQAAFF,TGTGCCAGCAGTTACTCTTGGGGGCAGGCAGCTTTCTTT
TRBJ2-1,NA,NA,TRBV19,CASSITGSNEQFF,TGTGCCAGTAGTATCACAGGCTCCAATGAGCAGTTCTTC
TRBJ1-4,NA,NA,TRBV5-5,CASSLGYSLGEKLFF,TGTGCCAGCAGCTTGGGCTACAGCTTGGGTGAAAAACTGTTTTTT
TRBJ1-1,NA,NA,TRBV7-2,CASSFTGIRAFF,TGTGCCAGCAGCTTTACGGGGATTCGAGCTTTCTTT
TRBJ1-4,NA,NA,TRBV20-1,CSASDTGRRGGKLFF,TGCAGTGCTAGTGACACGGGACGGCGGGGTGGAAAACTGTTTTTT
TRBJ1-5,NA,NA,TRBV4-3,CASSQDRRQPQHF,TGCGCCAGCAGCCAAGATCGGAGGCAGCCCCAGCATTTT
TRBJ2-7,NA,NA,TRBV10-3,CAIGGTGSSYEQYF,TGTGCCATCGGAGGGACTGGGAGCTCCTACGAGCAGTACTTC
TRBJ2-5,NA,TRBD2,TRBV18,CASSQTSPETQYF,TGTGCCAGCTCCCAGACTAGCCCAGAGACCCAGTACTTC
TRBJ2-7,NA,NA,TRBV14,CASSLLTRAYEQYF,TGTGCCAGCAGCCTGTTGACAAGAGCCTACGAGCAGTACTTC
TRBJ2-7,NA,NA,TRBV11-2,CASSLALMSSYEQYF,TGTGCCAGCAGCTTAGCCCTAATGAGCTCCTACGAGCAGTACTTC
TRBJ2-1,NA,TRBD2,TRBV3-1/TRBV3-2,CASSQGGRGGNEQFF,TGTGCCAGCAGCCAGGGAGGGCGTGGGGGGAATGAGCAGTTCTTC
TRBJ2-7,NA,TRBD2,TRBV28,CASCTGTNPYEQYF,TGTGCCAGCTGTACCGGGACTAACCCCTACGAGCAGTACTTC
TRBJ2-5,NA,NA,TRBV11-3,CASSGGQGLKETQYF,TGTGCCAGCAGCGGCGGGCAGGGGTTAAAAGAGACCCAGTACTTC
TRBJ2-1,few,TRBD1,TRBV7-3,CASSLGGTGGNEQFF,TGTGCCAGCAGCTTGGGAGGGACAGGGGGCAATGAGCAGTTCTTC
TRBJ2-1,NA,TRBD2,TRBV7-9,CASEGGTKFF,TGTGCCAGCGAAGGCGGGACTAAGTTCTTC
TRBJ1-1,NA,NA,TRBV29-1,CSGRWGEAMNTEAFF,TGCAGCGGGCGGTGGGGGGAGGCGATGAACACTGAAGCTTTCTTT
TRBJ2-7,NA,NA,TRBV28,CASSFGLLGEQYF,TGTGCCAGCAGCTTCGGACTGCTAGGCGAGCAGTACTTC
TRBJ2-7,NA,NA,TRBV5-1,CASSLDGSSYEQYF,TGCGCCAGCAGCTTAGACGGGAGCTCCTACGAGCAGTACTTC
TRBJ1-4,many,NA,TRBV28,CASSSDTNEKLFF,TGTGCCAGCAGTTCGGACACCAATGAAAAACTGTTTTTT
TRBJ2-5,once,TRBD2,TRBV3-1/TRBV3-2,CASSQEMRLAFGTQYF,TGTGCCAGCAGCCAAGAGATGCGACTAGCCTTCGGGACCCAGTACTTC
TRBJ1-2,NA,NA,TRBV5-1,CASSVDSANYGYTF,TGCGCCAGCAGCGTCGACAGTGCCAATTATGGCTACACCTTC
TRBJ2-7,few,NA,TRBV28,CASSSPRRERSAEQYF,TGTGCCAGCAGTTCCCCCCGGAGGGAGAGATCCGCCGAGCAGTACTTC
TRBJ2-7,few,NA,TRBV2,CASQIGKFNSYEQYF,TGTGCCAGCCAGATCGGGAAGTTTAACTCCTACGAGCAGTACTTC
TRBJ1-1,NA,TRBD1,TRBV5-1,CASQYLGQGGTEAFF,TGCGCCAGCCAATACCTAGGACAGGGGGGAACTGAAGCTTTCTTT
TRBJ2-5,NA,NA,TRBV2,CASSDSGETQYF,TGTGCCAGCAGTGACAGCGGGGAGACCCAGTACTTC
TRBJ2-5,NA,TRBD2,TRBV7-2,CASSSSSGARETQYF,TGTGCCAGCAGCTCCTCTAGCGGTGCCCGAGAGACCCAGTACTTC
TRBJ2-7,NA,NA,TRBV12-3/TRBV12-4,CASSLRSYEQYF,TGTGCCAGCAGTTTACGCAGCTACGAGCAGTACTTC
TRBJ2-3,NA,NA,TRBV6-5,CASTDGNSRTDTQYF,TGTGCCAGCACCGACGGGAACAGTCGCACAGATACGCAGTATTTT
TRBJ1-4,NA,NA,TRBV19,CASSKGVATNEKLFF,TGTGCCAGTAGTAAGGGAGTTGCAACTAATGAAAAACTGTTTTTT
TRBJ2-2,NA,NA,TRBV24-1,CATRAPNTGELFF,TGTGCCACCAGGGCTCCTAACACCGGGGAGCTGTTTTTT
TRBJ2-1,NA,NA,TRBV4-1,CASSRFDWRNEQFF,TGCGCCAGTTCCCGATTTGACTGGCGGAATGAGCAGTTCTTC